These 11 T cell receptor beta chains were sequenced from one sample in a study of shared clonotypes between healthy human individuals. The data were produced by immunoSEQ multiplex PCR, yet TCRdb's version contains in-frame clones alone and is incomplete. The sample has 2.3 million or so clones, over 90% seen once. The sequenced material came from naive CD4+ T cells from PBMCs. Indicated subset: CD45RA+ positively selected. The receptors stem from a man between 18 and 35 years old in good health. Some clones in this sample may be carry-over from other donors' samples.

The chain carries TRBV5-1 and TRBJ1-1; unclear D gene. Trimming took off 0 bases at V and 6 bases at J, with 9 bases between the two ends. Per germline, CDR1 SGHRS and CDR2 YFSETQ. The CDR3 contains 13 residues. The CDR3 sequence: CASSLEPKAEAFF. The CDR3 coding sequence is TGCGCCAGCAGCTTGGAACCGAAAGCTGAAGCTTTCTTT.

V gene TRBV6-1 combines with J gene TRBJ2-3; 13 nucleotides align to TRBD2. Trimming cost V 4 bases and J 7 bases; bases outside gene matches: 5. CDR1 MNHNS and CDR2 SASEGT come from the germline V gene. The CDR3 totals 15 residues. CDR3 DNA: TGTGCCAGCAGTGGACTAGCGGGAGGAGGAAATACGCAGTATTTT. It codes for CASSGLAGGGNTQYF.

The chain carries TRBV7-2 and TRBJ2-7; TRBD2 might be the D (6 bases). The CDR3 runs 14 residues. V was pared by 3 bases and J by 5 bases, with 14 bases between. Germline V gene sequence: CDR1 SGHTA, CDR2 FQGNSA. CDR3 in amino acids: CASSFVGGENEQYF. The DNA for the CDR3 is TGTGCCAGCAGCTTTGTCGGCGGGGAGAACGAGCAGTACTTC.

The chain combines TRBV6-6 with TRBJ2-3; 8 bases match TRBD1. This CDR3 region has 14 residues. The germline CDR1 and CDR2 sequences are MNHNY and SVGAGI (reference sequence). The J segment lost 13 bases and the V segment lost 6 bases, leaving 15 bases of the junction unmatched. DNA of the CDR3: TGTGCCAGCAGCTCTGACAGGGGATGGGGAGAGAAGTATTTT. It is translated as CASSSDRGWGEKYF.

The chain couples TRBV10-1 to TRBJ1-1; D remains unclear. Trimming cost V 3 bases and J 0 bases, with 2 bases left between them. In germline, CDR1 is WNHNN, CDR2 SYGVQD (reference sequence). CDR3 length: 12 residues. This CDR3 reads CASSDLNTEAFF. The CDR3 coding sequence is TGCGCCAGCAGTGACCTGAACACTGAAGCTTTCTTT.

The table lists this clone with a count of one. The chain carries TRBV10-3 and TRBJ2-3; perhaps TRBD2 as D (5 bases). Germline V CDR1 and CDR2: ENHRY, SYGVKD. The CDR3 runs 17 residues. V lost 0 bases and J 0 bases, leaving 13 bases between the germline ends. CDR3 DNA: TGTGCCATCAGTGAGTCCGCTAGCCGATATAGCACAGATACGCAGTATTTT. It specifies CAISESASRYSTDTQYF.

The V gene is TRBV28, the J gene TRBJ2-1; no reliable D call. The CDR3 runs 13 residues. Trimming shortened V by 11 bases and J by 4 bases, and 15 bases separated the two germline ends. Germline CDR1 reads MDHEN; CDR2 reads SYDVKM. The DNA for the CDR3 is TGTGCCGGGAACACAGCTCGGTACAATGAGCAGTTCTTC. This translates into CAGNTARYNEQFF.

The chain carries TRBV25-1 and TRBJ1-3; unclear D gene. V lost 1 base, J lost 0 bases, and 10 bases lay in between. Germline-derived CDR1 and CDR2 are MGHDK and SYGVNS. The CDR3 runs to 16 residues. Here the CDR3 reads CASSEFFRGSGNTIYF. In DNA, the CDR3 is TGTGCCAGCAGTGAATTCTTTCGGGGCTCTGGAAACACCATATATTTT. The full variable domain, its missing parts supplied by reference TRBV25-1 and TRBJ1-3, is EADIYQTPRYLVIGTGKKITLECSQTMGHDKMYWYQQDPGMELHLIHYSYGVNSTEKGDLSSESTVSRIRTEHFPLTLESARPSHTSQYLCASSEFFRGSGNTIYFGEGSWLTVV.

The chain joins TRBV30 to TRBJ2-3, with 9 bases identical to TRBD2. This CDR3 comprises 14 residues. The trim removed 8 bases at V and 6 bases at J, leaving 12 bases unmatched. CDR1 and CDR2 (germline): GTSNPN, SVGIG (reference sequence). CDR3 sequence (DNA): TGTGCCCGTCTGGCGGGAGGGTCGATGGATACGCAGTATTTT. It encodes CARLAGGSMDTQYF.

CDR3: CARSQRTGRAKNIQYF. The CDR3 DNA sequence: TGTGCCAGAAGCCAGAGGACAGGTCGGGCCAAAAACATTCAGTACTTC. This chain connects TRBV5-3 to TRBJ2-4, with 7 bases aligning to TRBD1. TRBV5-3 has ORF status, its function being uncertain. With 4 bases clipped from V and 1 base from J, the junction kept 8 bases outside the gene matches. This CDR3 is 16 amino acids long.

This clone was detected only once. The genes are TRBV19 and TRBJ2-2, with TRBD2 matching over 7 bases. Trimming removed 1 base from V and 5 bases from J; junction bases left unmatched: 4. The length of the CDR3 is 15 residues. Per the germline V gene, CDR1 is LNHDA and CDR2 is SQIVND (reference sequence). CDR3 nucleotide sequence: TGTGCCAGTAGTATAGCCTGGGAGGGAACCGGGGAGCTGTTTTTT. Amino acid sequence: CASSIAWEGTGELFF.